This T cell receptor beta chain was sequenced in a study of identical twins. Everyone who donated was a healthy Caucasian. Germline CDR1 reads MGHRA; CDR2 reads YSYEKL. V lost 5 bases and J 1 base, leaving 14 bases between the germline ends. The CDR3 covers 15 residues. Notes on the study in general: Conclusions relied on cross-sectional statistical analysis, not following the same donors. Invariant cells of the MAIT and iNKT types might have partly distorted the zero-insertion analyses.

TCRdb redid the calling of the 5' RACE reads with MiXCR, one entry per CDR3 protein. Of 1.5 million to 2 million distinct CDR3 sequences in the sample, roughly a third were seen once. Points on this clonotype: Its antigen is not known.

This TCR was sampled from a newborn girl in good health. The J gene is TRBJ2-5, the V gene TRBV4-1; no reliable D call. The sequenced sample consisted of cord blood. In DNA, the CDR3 is TGCGCCAGCAGCTTCGCGTACAGCACCCAAGAGACCCAGTACTTC. This gives the protein CASSFAYSTQETQYF.